This T cell receptor beta chain is drawn from a study of regulatory T cells in long-lasting Graves disease. Study-level information: Persistent Graves' disease required over 5 years of antithyroid drugs and positive TSH receptor antibodies. Points from the study as a whole: It was in persistent disease that TRBV28, TRBJ1-2 and TRBJ2-5 were favored.

A note on this clonotype: The antigen is unknown.

According to the study, TCR beta libraries were built with iRepertoire HTBI primers and CDR3-region Arm-PCR. Each CDR3 protein is one row after TCRdb ran MiXCR on the multiplex PCR reads. The sample records some 470,000 distinct CDR3 sequences, roughly 21% being singletons. This CDR3 contains 12 residues. CDR1 SEHNR and CDR2 FQNEAQ come from the germline V gene (reference sequence). V gave up 5 bases and J gave up 3 bases, with 5 bases separating them. This sample's time point: persistent/refractory GD, antithyroid drugs over 5 years with positive TRAb. Scientists built the TCR library using RNA that was extracted from PBMCs. The authors drew patients from an endocrinology department in Xi'an, China. Peripheral blood, around 9 milliliters per patient, was collected in EDTA tubes.

The TCR comes from a female donor with Graves disease. Sample: peripheral blood mononuclear cells (PBMCs), taken when the disease was refractory, from a patient treated with antithyroid drugs. The V and J genes are TRBV7-9 and TRBJ1-5; D is unresolved. CDR3 sequence reads: CASSANNQPQHF. CDR3 in DNA: TGTGCCAGCAGCGCCAACAATCAGCCCCAGCATTTT.